This T cell receptor beta chain stems from a study of OX40 agonist ivuxolimab in advanced cancers. Study-wide background: Hepatocellular carcinoma, melanoma, renal cell or head and neck cancer was diagnosed in the dose-escalation patients. Broader study findings: Near-lowest levels of clonal expansion characterized partial responders at 0.1-3.0 mg/kg.

Germline values: CDR1 SGHTA, CDR2 FQGTGA. This CDR3 comprises 14 residues. V was cut by 2 bases and J by 1 base, with 8 bases left in between. Notes on this clone: What it binds is not known.

Sequencing was performed with immunoSEQ multiplex PCR; in TCRdb, only in-frame clones are kept and a portion is missing. The sample contains 55,000 or so clones, about nine tenths of which appear only once. Sequenced material: CD4+ or CD8+ T cells sorted from blood, taken in a trial of the OX40 agonist ivuxolimab. The rearrangement uses TRBV7-3 and TRBJ1-1, with D unresolved. The receptor was derived from an adult with an advanced solid tumor such as melanoma, head and neck, liver or kidney cancer. The CDR3: CASSLGHPNTEAFF. In DNA form, the CDR3 reads TGTGCCAGCAGCTTAGGCCACCCGAACACTGAAGCTTTCTTT.